This record looks at one T cell receptor (beta chain) sequence and its context. Random-hexamer reverse transcription was applied to about 0.5 to 1 ug RNA. TCRdb analysed the immunoSEQ multiplex PCR reads with MiXCR anew, one entry per CDR3 protein. The table lists approximately 210,000 distinct CDR3 sequences, 95% of them singletons. This entry is derived from a study of CD8 T cells in Susac syndrome. The sequencing input was CD4+ T cells from PBMCs. This TCR was sampled from a human donor with multiple sclerosis.

The CDR3 coding sequence is TGTGCCAGCAGCTACCGAAGAGGTACCGGGGAGCTGTTTTTT. Translated: CASSYRRGTGELFF. The J gene is TRBJ2-2, the V gene TRBV25-1; unclear D gene. Trimming shortened V by 6 bases and J by 5 bases, and 13 bases separated the two germline ends. CDR1 is MGHDK and CDR2 is SYGVNS in the germline V gene. CDR3 length equals 14 residues. Variable domain in full (rest from reference TRBV25-1 and TRBJ2-2): EADIYQTPRYLVIGTGKKITLECSQTMGHDKMYWYQQDPGMELHLIHYSYGVNSTEKGDLSSESTVSRIRTEHFPLTLESARPSHTSQYLCASSYRRGTGELFFGEGSRLTVL.